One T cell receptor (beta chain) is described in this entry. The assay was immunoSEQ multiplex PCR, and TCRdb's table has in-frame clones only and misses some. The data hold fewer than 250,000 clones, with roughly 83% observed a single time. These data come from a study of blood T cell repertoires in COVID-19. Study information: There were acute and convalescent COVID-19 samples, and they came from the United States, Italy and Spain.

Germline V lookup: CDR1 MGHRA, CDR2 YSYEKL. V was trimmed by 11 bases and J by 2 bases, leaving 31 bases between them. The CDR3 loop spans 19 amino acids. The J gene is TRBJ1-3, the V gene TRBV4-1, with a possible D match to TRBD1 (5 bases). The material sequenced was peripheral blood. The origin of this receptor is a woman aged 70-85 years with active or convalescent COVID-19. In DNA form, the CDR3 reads TGCGCCCACCCTCTAGTGTTCGGACATCTCTGGTCCCCTGGAAACACCATATATTTT. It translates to CAHPLVFGHLWSPGNTIYF.